The 20 T cell receptor beta chains below were found in one sample sequenced in a study of Graves' ophthalmopathy and Graves' hyperthyroidism. RNA transcripts served as template for amplifying TCR beta CDR3 sequences. First-round RT-PCR with HTBI primers preceded a second-round multiplex PCR. TCRdb recomputed calls from the multiplex PCR reads with MiXCR, one row per CDR3 protein. Among 340,000 or so distinct CDR3 sequences listed, 15% to 20% were seen once. Sample: peripheral blood. These receptor sequences come from an adult man with Graves' ophthalmopathy.

There are many counts of this clonotype. As DNA, the CDR3 is TGTGCCAGCAGCTCGGGACAGATTATCTACGAGCAGTACTTC. Residues: CASSSGQIIYEQYF. The chain joins TRBV7-9 to TRBJ2-7; TRBD1 matches at 7 bases. This CDR3 has 14 residues. Trimming at V came to 4 bases and at J to 3 bases, leaving 6 bases not matched to a gene. The germline V gene has CDR1 SEHNR and CDR2 FQNEAQ (reference sequence).

The sample holds one count of this clonotype. The CDR3 is CATSGQGRKPQHF. The CDR3 DNA reads TGTGCCACCAGTGGGCAGGGACGGAAGCCCCAGCATTTT. The rearrangement uses TRBV24-1 and TRBJ1-5, with a possible D match to TRBD1 (5 bases). V dropped 5 bases and J dropped 8 bases, with 12 bases sitting between them. This CDR3 has 13 residues. Germline V gene sequence: CDR1 KGHDR, CDR2 SFDVKD.

This clonotype occurred many times. At one boundary the junction diverges from the germline segment, which might be a read error. The chain combines TRBV5-4 with TRBJ2-2; TRBD2 matches at 9 bases. This CDR3 comprises 16 residues. Germline CDR1 SGHNT, CDR2 YYREEE (reference sequence). CDR3 residues: CASSLGASGNAGELFF. Here the CDR3 DNA reads TGTGCCAGCAGCTTAGGAGCTAGCGGGAACGCCGGGGAGCTGTTTTTT.

This clonotype has ten or more counts. The J gene is TRBJ1-5, the V gene TRBV19; 8 positions match TRBD1. The length of the CDR3 is 17 residues. Germline CDR1 is LNHDA and CDR2 is SQIVND (reference sequence). The V and J ends lost 1 base and 1 base, in that order; junction bases with no gene match: 6. CDR3 sequence reads: CASSIGQGSRSNQPQHF. CDR3 in DNA: TGTGCCAGTAGTATAGGACAGGGGAGTAGAAGCAATCAGCCCCAGCATTTT.

This clonotype was seen repeatedly, ten times or more. The V and J genes are TRBV12-3 or TRBV12-4 and TRBJ1-4, with D maybe TRBD1 (6 bases). The CDR3 runs to 13 residues. Trimming cost V 3 bases and J 10 bases, with 12 bases left between them. The CDR3 sequence: CASSLGLDRKLFF. The CDR3 DNA follows: TGTGCCAGCAGTTTGGGGTTGGACAGAAAACTGTTTTTT.

There are many counts of this clonotype. This chain joins TRBV4-1 and TRBJ1-3, with D perhaps matching TRBD1 (5 bases). The length of the CDR3 is 17 residues. CDR1 and CDR2 (germline): MGHRA, YSYEKL. Deletions cut 3 bases from V and 2 bases from J, with 17 bases between. The CDR3 DNA is TGCGCCAGCAGCCATGCCGAGGCAGGGAACCCTGGAAACACCATATATTTT. It encodes CASSHAEAGNPGNTIYF.

This clonotype was observed at least ten times. The rearrangement joins TRBV12-3 or TRBV12-4 to TRBJ2-2; no reliable D call. The CDR3 runs 17 residues. The ends were cut back, 1 base at V and 4 bases at J, with 16 bases in the middle. The CDR3 DNA reads TGTGCCAGCAGTTTAGATCTCAGGACCGCAGCCACCGGGGAGCTGTTTTTT. Protein product: CASSLDLRTAATGELFF.

This clonotype was seen ten or more times. The chain recombines TRBV12-3 or TRBV12-4 with TRBJ1-5, with 10 positions matching TRBD1. Germline trimming cut 5 bases from V and 7 bases from J; bases unmatched to any gene: 5. The CDR3 is 14 amino acids. The CDR3 coding sequence is TGTGCCAGCAGTGGCGGGACAGGGGACCAGCCCCAGCATTTT. It translates to CASSGGTGDQPQHF.

This clonotype came up many times. The genes are TRBV6-1 and TRBJ1-6, with 7 nucleotides matching TRBD1. The J segment lost 7 bases and the V segment lost 5 bases, leaving 11 bases of the junction unmatched. The germline CDR1 and CDR2 sequences are MNHNS and SASEGT. The CDR3 is 16 residues long. CDR3 sequence reads: CASSRARGQLNSPLHF. The CDR3, as DNA: TGTGCCAGCAGTCGAGCGCGGGGACAGCTGAATTCACCCCTCCACTTT.

The chain has TRBV20-1 and TRBJ2-7; 11 bases fit TRBD1. The ends lost 6 bases at V and 5 bases at J; junction bases unmatched: 12. Germline values: CDR1 DFQATT, CDR2 SNEGSKA (reference sequence). The CDR3 is 15 amino acids. In DNA, the CDR3 is TGCAGTGCCCAAAACGCGGGACAGGGGGTCGACGAGCAGTACTTC. Its translation is CSAQNAGQGVDEQYF.

This clonotype was detected ten times or more. The V gene is TRBV19, the J gene TRBJ1-5, with TRBD1 identical over 8 bases. V shed 5 bases, J shed 3 bases, and the junction held 9 bases outside the gene matches. CDR1 and CDR2 from the germline V gene are LNHDA and SQIVND (reference sequence). The CDR3 is 16 amino acids. The CDR3 DNA sequence: TGTGCCAGTAGTGCAAGACAGGGGCCTCCCAATCAGCCCCAGCATTTT. Amino acids: CASSARQGPPNQPQHF.

This clonotype was seen a few times. The chain links TRBV7-9 to TRBJ1-2, with TRBD1 as a possible D gene (5 bases). There are 14 residues in the CDR3. CDR1 and CDR2 (germline): SEHNR, FQNEAQ (reference sequence). Trimming left V 5 bases short and J 8 bases short, with 18 bases between. The CDR3 nucleotides are TGTGCCAGCAGCCCCCATGGGGGGGATTACGGCTACACCTTC. This gives the protein CASSPHGGDYGYTF.

The table lists this clonotype with many counts. The J gene is TRBJ1-5, the V gene TRBV28, with TRBD1 matching 8 bases. The CDR3 loop spans 17 amino acids. CDR1 MDHEN and CDR2 SYDVKM come from the germline V gene. J was trimmed by 5 bases and V by 5 bases; bases with no gene match: 14. CDR3: CASSGARTGPSDQPQHF. Here the CDR3 DNA reads TGTGCCAGCAGTGGGGCTCGGACAGGGCCATCTGATCAGCCCCAGCATTTT.

This clonotype has just one count. The CDR3 sequence: CATSRDRASGIGEQYF. The CDR3 DNA sequence: TGTGCCACCAGCAGAGATCGGGCTAGCGGGATAGGCGAGCAGTACTTC. The V and J genes are TRBV15 and TRBJ2-7, with 9 bases that match TRBD2. The CDR3 spans 16 residues. Germline V gives CDR1 LNHNV, CDR2 YYDKDF (reference sequence). The V segment lost 0 bases and the J segment 6 bases; nucleotides outside the gene matches: 9.

This clonotype was detected many times. The chain uses TRBV6-2 or TRBV6-3 and TRBJ2-2; 8 bases agree with TRBD2. This CDR3 is 18 amino acids long. V lost 2 bases and J lost 1; bases outside the gene matches: 9. Germline V gives CDR1 MNHEY, CDR2 SVGEGT. CDR3 in DNA: TGTGCCAGCAGTTACCGATCGGGAGGGACATTGAACACCGGGGAGCTGTTTTTT. It specifies CASSYRSGGTLNTGELFF.

This clonotype has more than one count but fewer than ten. The chain has TRBV12-3 or TRBV12-4 and TRBJ2-7; 8 bases are shared with TRBD1. Matching the DNA end better, TRBJ2-1 makes the J call doubtful. This CDR3 comprises 14 residues. This CDR3 reads CASRAAQGVYEQFF. In DNA form, the CDR3 reads TGTGCCAGCAGGGCGGCACAGGGGGTCTACGAGCAGTTCTTC.

This clonotype was seen at least ten times. The chain combines TRBV3-1 with TRBJ2-5, with TRBD2 matching over 8 bases. Germline CDR1 LGHDT, CDR2 YNNKEL (reference sequence). This CDR3 spans 14 amino acids. V gave up 1 base and J gave up 10 bases; unmatched junction bases: 8. Here the CDR3 DNA reads TGTGCCAGCAGCCAAGGAGGGCCGGGAGGGGACCAGTACTTC. Its protein product is CASSQGGPGGDQYF.

In its sample, this clonotype was seen many times. This chain links TRBV6-5 with TRBJ1-1, with D uncertain. Between the trimmed V and J ends, which lost 7 bases and 0 bases, there was a span of 15 bases. Germline loops: CDR1 MNHEY, CDR2 SVGAGI. The CDR3 consists of 15 residues. The DNA of the CDR3 is TGTGCCAGCACCGCAAGCCGGTTTCTGAACACTGAAGCTTTCTTT. Its protein product is CASTASRFLNTEAFF.

This clonotype occurred many times. This chain uses TRBV7-2 with TRBJ1-2, with 7 bases that match TRBD1. Trimming cost V 3 bases and J 4 bases; bases outside gene matches: 8. The CDR3 totals 15 residues. Looked up from germline, CDR1 is SGHTA and CDR2 is FQGNSA. CDR3 sequence (DNA): TGTGCCAGCAGCTTGAGGGACAGACCAGGCTATGGCTACACCTTC. Protein product: CASSLRDRPGYGYTF.

This clonotype was counted ten times or more. V usage is TRBV12-3 or TRBV12-4 and J usage is TRBJ1-2; D perhaps matches TRBD1 (5 bases). The CDR3 runs 13 residues. V lost 5 bases, J lost 6 bases, and 13 bases lay in between. Here the CDR3 reads CASSRGPADGYTF. The CDR3 DNA sequence: TGTGCCAGCAGTAGGGGCCCGGCCGATGGCTACACCTTC.